These T cell receptor beta chains were read from a single sample in a study of T cell repertoires in cytomegalovirus infection. These receptors' targets are unknown. Using its own MiXCR run on the reads, TCRdb lists one record per CDR3 protein. The data show about 500,000 distinct CDR3 sequences, with 30% to 40% seen just once and roughly 15% held by the top ten. The sample consisted of cultured PBMCs, taken from culture after CMV antigen stimulation. The receptors shown here come from a human donor in good health (CMV status not recorded). Some clones in this sample may be carry-over from other donors' samples. Each CDR3 is given with its conserved first and last residue. The D gene is left open where the match is weak. Clone size is stated in some rows and not others, as once, few, many or a class when expanded.

length	D	size	V	J	DNA	CDR3
16	TRBD2	few	TRBV7-2	TRBJ2-2	TGTGCCAGCAGCTCCCGGAGCGGGAGCAACACCGGGGAGCTGTTTTTT	CASSSRSGSNTGELFF
17	-	-	TRBV7-6	TRBJ1-4	TGTGCCAGCAGCGGGGGGAGACAGGACCCAACTAATGAAAAACTGTTTTTT	CASSGGRQDPTNEKLFF
15	-	few	TRBV7-2	TRBJ2-5	TGTGCCAGCAGCTTAGCGGGTCTATTGAAAGAGACCCAGTACTTC	CASSLAGLLKETQYF
13	-	-	TRBV6-1	TRBJ1-1	TGTGCCAGCAGTGTCAACGGGAACACTGAAGCTTTCTTT	CASSVNGNTEAFF
16	TRBD2	few	TRBV7-8	TRBJ2-7	TGTGCCAGCAGCTTAGCAGGCGGACTAGGAGGGTACGAGCAGTACTTC	CASSLAGGLGGYEQYF
14	TRBD2	few	TRBV7-9	TRBJ2-3	TGTGCCAGCAGCTTCGGACTAGCAACAGATACGCAGTATTTT	CASSFGLATDTQYF
14	-	few	TRBV6-2/TRBV6-3	TRBJ1-2	TGTGCCAGCAGACCCCCTGGGAGAACGGATGGCTACACCTTC	CASRPPGRTDGYTF
13	-	many	TRBV7-2	TRBJ2-7	TGTGCCAGCAGCCTAATTGAAGGGACCTTTAAGTACTTC	CASSLIEGTFKYF
15	TRBD1	-	TRBV6-5	TRBJ2-3	TGTGCCAGCAGTTACTCGGGACAGGCGGTCGATACGCAGTATTTT	CASSYSGQAVDTQYF
14	-	-	TRBV20-1	TRBJ2-3	TGCAGTGCTAGTAACTTTGAGGGCACAGATACGCAGTATTTT	CSASNFEGTDTQYF
14	TRBD1	few	TRBV12-3/TRBV12-4	TRBJ2-7	TGTGCCAGCAGTTTATCCGGGACAGCCTACGAGCAGTACTTC	CASSLSGTAYEQYF
13	-	-	TRBV7-2	TRBJ2-1	TGTGCCAGCAGCTTAGTTGCGCAGGGTGAGCAGTTCTTC	CASSLVAQGEQFF
13	-	-	TRBV6-2/TRBV6-3	TRBJ2-6	TGTGCCAGCAGCTCCACTGGGGCCAACGTCCTGACTTTC	CASSSTGANVLTF
15	TRBD1	-	TRBV15	TRBJ1-2	TGTGCCCCACAGGGGGCGCTTAATTCTAACTATGGCTACACCTTC	CAPQGALNSNYGYTF
13	-	-	TRBV7-2	TRBJ2-1	TGTGCCAGCAGCAGGGGATTGTACAATGAGCAGTTCTTC	CASSRGLYNEQFF
13	-	-	TRBV6-1	TRBJ2-1	TGTGCCAGCTTTCGGGACTGGTTCAATGAGCAGTTCTTC	CASFRDWFNEQFF
14	TRBD1	few	TRBV19	TRBJ1-2	TGTGCCAGTACGTCCGGACAGGGTTTCGGTGGCTACACCTTC	CASTSGQGFGGYTF
14	-	many	TRBV7-2	TRBJ2-3	TGTGCCAGCAAAGGAGGGATTAGCACAGATACGCAGTATTTT	CASKGGISTDTQYF